This T cell receptor (beta chain) was profiled in a study of shared clonotypes between healthy human individuals. Study-level points and caveats: Among donors, sharing of clonotypes was expected to be affected by sequencing depth. Despite large depth, rarefaction showed incomplete sorted-subset sequencing.

This clone was seen more than once but under ten times. No antigen is known for it. Germline loops: CDR1 LNHNV, CDR2 YYDKDF (reference sequence). This CDR3 has 13 amino acids. Deletions cut 0 bases from V and 5 bases from J, with 8 bases between. The data were produced by immunoSEQ multiplex PCR, yet TCRdb's version contains in-frame clones alone and is incomplete. The data show approximately 340,000 clones, 73% seen once. Healthy and HIV-negative, the adult donors had no recent acute infections or vaccinations. CD4+ cell separation produced CD45RA+ naive and CD45RA-negative memory subsets. Source material: memory CD4+ T cells sorted from blood. Subset described: CD45RA-negative fraction. The V gene is TRBV15, the J gene TRBJ2-7; D uncertain. The origin of this receptor is a man under 40 in good health. CDR3 bases: TGTGCCACCAGCAGAGATCTTTCCAACGAGCAGTACTTC. Encoded protein: CATSRDLSNEQYF.